Here is one T cell receptor beta chain with its context. Its antigen is not known. The data belong to a study of shared clonotypes between healthy human individuals. The V segment lost 6 bases and the J segment 4 bases; nucleotides outside the gene matches: 12. CDR3 length equals 15 residues. Germline loops: CDR1 MNHEY, CDR2 SMNVEV (reference sequence). The study, taken as a whole, reports: Sampling was confined to blood; repertoires within tissues likely differ.

The authors' processing: ImmunoSEQ output held junction-only sequences without quality scores, so filtering differed. The data were produced by immunoSEQ multiplex PCR, yet TCRdb's version contains in-frame clones alone and is incomplete. From that table come the V and J calls and clone size; the DNA was used to work out D and trimming. The sample records hundreds of thousands of clones, roughly 79% being singletons. Tens of millions of PBMCs went into genomic DNA for unsorted samples. The J gene is TRBJ2-7, the V gene TRBV27, with TRBD2 matching over 7 bases. The receptor was isolated from a woman aged 40 to 55 in good health. Some clones in this sample may be carry-over from other donors' samples. Sequences were obtained from PBMCs. The CDR3 nucleotides are TGTGCCAGCAGGGTGGCGGCTAGCGGACCTTACGAGCAGTACTTC. Its protein product is CASRVAASGPYEQYF.